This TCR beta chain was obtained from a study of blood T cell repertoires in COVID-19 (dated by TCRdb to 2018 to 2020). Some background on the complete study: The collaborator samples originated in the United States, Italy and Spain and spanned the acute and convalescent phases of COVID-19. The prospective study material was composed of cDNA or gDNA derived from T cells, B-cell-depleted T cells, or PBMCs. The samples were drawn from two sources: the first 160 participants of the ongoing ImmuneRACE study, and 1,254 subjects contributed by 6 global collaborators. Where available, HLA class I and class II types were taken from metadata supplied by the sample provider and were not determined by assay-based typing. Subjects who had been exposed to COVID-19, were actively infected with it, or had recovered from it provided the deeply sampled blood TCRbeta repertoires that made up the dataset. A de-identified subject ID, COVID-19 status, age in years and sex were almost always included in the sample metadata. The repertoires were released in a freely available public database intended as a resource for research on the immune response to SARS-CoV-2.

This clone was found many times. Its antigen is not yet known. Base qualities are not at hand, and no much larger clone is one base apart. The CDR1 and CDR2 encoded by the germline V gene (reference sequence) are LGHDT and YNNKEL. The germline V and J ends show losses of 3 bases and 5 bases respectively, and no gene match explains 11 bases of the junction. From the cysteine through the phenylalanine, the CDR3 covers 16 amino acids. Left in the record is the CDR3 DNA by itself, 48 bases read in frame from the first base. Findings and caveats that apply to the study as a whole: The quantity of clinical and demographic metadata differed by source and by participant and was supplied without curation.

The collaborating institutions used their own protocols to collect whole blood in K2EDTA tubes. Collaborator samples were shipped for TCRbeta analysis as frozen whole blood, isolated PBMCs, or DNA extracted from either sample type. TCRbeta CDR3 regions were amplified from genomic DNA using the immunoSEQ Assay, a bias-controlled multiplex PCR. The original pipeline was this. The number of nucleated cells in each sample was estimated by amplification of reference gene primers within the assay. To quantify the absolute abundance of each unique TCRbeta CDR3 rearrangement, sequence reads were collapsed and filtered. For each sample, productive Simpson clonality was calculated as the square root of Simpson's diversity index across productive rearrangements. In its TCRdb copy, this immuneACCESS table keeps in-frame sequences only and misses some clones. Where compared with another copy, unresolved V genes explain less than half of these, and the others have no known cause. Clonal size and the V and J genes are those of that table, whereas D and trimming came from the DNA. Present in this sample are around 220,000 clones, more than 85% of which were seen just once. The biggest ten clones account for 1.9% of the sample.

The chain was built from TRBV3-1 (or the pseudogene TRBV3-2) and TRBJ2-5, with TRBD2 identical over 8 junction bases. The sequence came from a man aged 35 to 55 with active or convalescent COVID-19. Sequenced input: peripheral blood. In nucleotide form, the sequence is TGTGCCAGCAGCCACAGCGGGGGTTCTAATTGGGAGACCCAGTACTTC. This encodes CASSHSGGSNWETQYF.